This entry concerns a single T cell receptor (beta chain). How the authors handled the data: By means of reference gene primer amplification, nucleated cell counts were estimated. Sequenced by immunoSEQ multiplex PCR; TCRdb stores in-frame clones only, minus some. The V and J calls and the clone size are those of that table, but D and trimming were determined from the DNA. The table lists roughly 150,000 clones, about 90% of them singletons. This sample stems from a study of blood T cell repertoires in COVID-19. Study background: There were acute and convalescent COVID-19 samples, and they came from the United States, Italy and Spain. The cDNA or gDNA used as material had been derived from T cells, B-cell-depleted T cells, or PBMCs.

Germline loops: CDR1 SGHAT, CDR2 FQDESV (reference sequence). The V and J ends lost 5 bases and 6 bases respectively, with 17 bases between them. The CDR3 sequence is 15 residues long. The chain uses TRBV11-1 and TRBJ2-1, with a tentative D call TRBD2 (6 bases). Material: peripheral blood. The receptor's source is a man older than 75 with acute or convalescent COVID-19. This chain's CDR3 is CASSRTTSSSNEQFF. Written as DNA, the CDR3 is TGTGCCAGCAGCCGGACTACCTCAAGCTCCAATGAGCAGTTCTTC.